Listed below are T cell receptor beta chains from one sample, sequenced in a study of graft-versus-host responses after intestinal transplantation. The antigens these receptors bind are not known. Using immunoSEQ multiplex PCR, the repertoire was profiled, and TCRdb retains in-frame clones only, with some absent. The sample records over 70,000 clones, around 95% being singletons. Specimen: unstimulated CD8+ T cells sorted from spleen or lymph node cells, collected before intestinal transplant. The receptors derive from a human donor who received an intestinal transplant. Both conserved end residues are part of each CDR3. Each record gives: J gene, V gene, CDR3 protein.

J: TRBJ2-3
V: TRBV29-1
CDR3: CSVEGGTLLTDTQYF

J: TRBJ2-7
V: TRBV12-5
CDR3: CASGFPDRAYEQYF

J: TRBJ2-7
V: TRBV7-2
CDR3: CASSLVGGRAHEQYF

J: TRBJ2-1
V: TRBV12-5
CDR3: CASGLAGGGDEQFF

J: TRBJ1-4
V: TRBV5-1
CDR3: CASSFEGELFF

J: TRBJ2-1
V: TRBV2
CDR3: CASSDSSYNEQFF

J: TRBJ2-4
V: TRBV6-1
CDR3: CASREPGQGLNIQYF

J: TRBJ2-1
V: TRBV5-1
CDR3: CASSLETSGRGDEQFF

J: TRBJ1-1
V: TRBV19
CDR3: CASSPRPGTGPVSGTEAFF

J: TRBJ2-7
V: TRBV4-2
CDR3: CASSPLDRGLPYEQYF

J: TRBJ2-3
V: TRBV15
CDR3: CATSETQGTDTQYF

J: TRBJ2-3
V: TRBV6-4
CDR3: CASSMGPTDTQYF

J: TRBJ1-2
V: TRBV25-1
CDR3: CASSEGLYGYTF

J: TRBJ1-1
V: TRBV27
CDR3: CASSLQGGETEAFF

J: TRBJ1-2
V: TRBV9
CDR3: CASSGGGGDYGYTF

J: TRBJ1-4
V: TRBV15
CDR3: CATSRDRETGSLFF

J: TRBJ2-7
V: TRBV18
CDR3: CASSLGQLPTDAPYEQYF

J: TRBJ2-1
V: TRBV28
CDR3: CASSFYGGINEQFF

J: TRBJ2-7
V: TRBV27
CDR3: CASSLGQGGYEQYF

J: TRBJ2-2
V: TRBV5-1
CDR3: CASSLDGTGELFF

J: TRBJ1-4
V: TRBV7-8
CDR3: CASSAGGTGSLGEKLFF

J: TRBJ2-1
V: TRBV7-7
CDR3: CASSRRDSDNEQFF

J: TRBJ1-1
V: TRBV27
CDR3: CASSLSRDTEAFF

J: TRBJ2-3
V: TRBV5-1
CDR3: CASSLASPDTQYF

J: TRBJ1-1
V: TRBV5-1
CDR3: CASRTGWGNTEAFF

J: TRBJ2-7
V: TRBV30
CDR3: CAWSVSGGGEQYF

J: TRBJ2-2
V: TRBV6-5
CDR3: CASSYGNANTGELFF

J: TRBJ1-2
V: TRBV27
CDR3: CASSPDRGPYGYTF

J: TRBJ1-5
V: TRBV28
CDR3: CASSVDREGQPQHF

J: TRBJ2-1
V: TRBV5-1
CDR3: CASSGDGQGSEQFF

J: TRBJ2-3
V: TRBV27
CDR3: CASSLPGSGRDTQYF

J: TRBJ1-3
V: TRBV5-6
CDR3: CASSFGQAPGRSGNTIYF

J: TRBJ2-1
V: TRBV7-7
CDR3: CASSSGTSAYNEQFF

J: TRBJ1-5
V: TRBV7-9
CDR3: CASSLMGKDQPQHF

J: TRBJ1-3
V: TRBV28
CDR3: CASSWFRGPDLSLSSGNTIYF

J: TRBJ1-4
V: TRBV13
CDR3: CASSTRTGGGGATNEKLFF

J: TRBJ2-7
V: TRBV9
CDR3: CASSVAESYEQYF

J: TRBJ1-1
V: TRBV27
CDR3: CASSWTGVTEAFF

J: TRBJ1-5
V: TRBV7-9
CDR3: CASSLVGQPQHF

J: TRBJ2-5
V: TRBV5-1
CDR3: CASSSALRLQETQYF

J: TRBJ2-3
V: TRBV7-9
CDR3: CASSFLPGREGTDTQYF

J: TRBJ2-3
V: TRBV7-8
CDR3: CASSFSGSTDTQYF

J: TRBJ1-6
V: TRBV4-1
CDR3: CASSHWTLFSISYNSPLHF

J: TRBJ2-7
V: TRBV19
CDR3: CASSITPLRQYF

J: TRBJ2-7
V: TRBV28
CDR3: CASSFGREWGEQYF

J: TRBJ2-3
V: TRBV4-1
CDR3: CASSPSAGDSDTQYF

J: TRBJ2-2
V: TRBV5-4
CDR3: CASSWGRTGELFF

J: TRBJ2-7
V: TRBV28
CDR3: CASSRGGSSYEQYF

J: TRBJ1-2
V: TRBV14
CDR3: CASSQVMVEGKDGYTF

J: TRBJ2-5
V: TRBV13
CDR3: CASSRRGETQYF

J: TRBJ2-7
V: TRBV27
CDR3: CASSLDVGTSYEQYF

J: TRBJ1-2
V: TRBV27
CDR3: CASSLRGQYGYTF

J: TRBJ1-2
V: TRBV7-8
CDR3: CASSPHWTGSYGYTF

J: TRBJ2-1
V: TRBV4-1
CDR3: CASSPLLAGINPGNEQFF

J: TRBJ1-1
V: TRBV6-5
CDR3: CASTLGGRGNTEAFF

J: TRBJ1-2
V: TRBV5-4
CDR3: CASVLGTANYGYTF